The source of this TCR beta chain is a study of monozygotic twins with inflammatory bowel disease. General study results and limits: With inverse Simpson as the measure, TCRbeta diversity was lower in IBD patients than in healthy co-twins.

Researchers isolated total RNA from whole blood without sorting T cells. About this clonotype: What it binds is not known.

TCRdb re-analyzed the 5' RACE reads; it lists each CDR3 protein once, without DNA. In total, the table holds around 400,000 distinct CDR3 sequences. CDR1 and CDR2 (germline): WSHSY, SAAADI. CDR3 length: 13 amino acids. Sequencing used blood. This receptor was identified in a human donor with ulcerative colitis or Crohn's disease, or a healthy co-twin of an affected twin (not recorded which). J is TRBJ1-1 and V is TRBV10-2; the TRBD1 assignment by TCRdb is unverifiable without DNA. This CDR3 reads CASLDRVGTEAFF.